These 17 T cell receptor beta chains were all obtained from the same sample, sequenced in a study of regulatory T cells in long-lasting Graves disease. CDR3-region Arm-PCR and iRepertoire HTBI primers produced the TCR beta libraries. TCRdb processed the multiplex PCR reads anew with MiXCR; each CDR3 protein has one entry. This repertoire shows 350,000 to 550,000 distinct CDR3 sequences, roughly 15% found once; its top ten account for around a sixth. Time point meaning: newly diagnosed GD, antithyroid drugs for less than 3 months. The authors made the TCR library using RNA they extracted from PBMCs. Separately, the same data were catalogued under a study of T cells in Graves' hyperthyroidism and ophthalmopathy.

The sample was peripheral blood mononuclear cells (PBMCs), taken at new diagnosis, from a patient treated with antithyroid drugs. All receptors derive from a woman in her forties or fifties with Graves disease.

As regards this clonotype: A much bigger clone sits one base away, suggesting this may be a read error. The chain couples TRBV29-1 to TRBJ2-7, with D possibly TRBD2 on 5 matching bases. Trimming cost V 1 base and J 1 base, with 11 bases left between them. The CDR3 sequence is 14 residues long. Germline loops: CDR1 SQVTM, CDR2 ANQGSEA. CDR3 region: CSVEAGSESYEQYF. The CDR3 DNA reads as TGCAGCGTTGAAGCGGGGTCAGAGTCCTACGAGCAGTACTTC.

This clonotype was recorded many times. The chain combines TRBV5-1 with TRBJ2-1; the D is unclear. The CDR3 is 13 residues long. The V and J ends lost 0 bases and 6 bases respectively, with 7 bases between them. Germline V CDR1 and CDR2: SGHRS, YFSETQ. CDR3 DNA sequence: TGCGCCAGCAGCTTGGCGGAGTCCAATGAGCAGTTCTTC. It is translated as CASSLAESNEQFF.

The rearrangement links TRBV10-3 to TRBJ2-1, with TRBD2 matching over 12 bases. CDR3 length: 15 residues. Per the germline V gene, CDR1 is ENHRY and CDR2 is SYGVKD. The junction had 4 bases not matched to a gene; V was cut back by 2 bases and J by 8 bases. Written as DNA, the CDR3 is TGTGCCATCAGTGAGCCGACTAGCGGGAGTTATGAGCAGTTCTTC. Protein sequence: CAISEPTSGSYEQFF.

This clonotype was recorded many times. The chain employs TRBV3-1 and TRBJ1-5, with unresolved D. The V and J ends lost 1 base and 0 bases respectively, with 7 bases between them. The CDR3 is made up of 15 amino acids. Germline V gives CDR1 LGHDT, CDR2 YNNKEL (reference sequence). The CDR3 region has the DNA TGTGCCAGCAGCCAAGGGAGTTATAGCAATCAGCCCCAGCATTTT. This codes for CASSQGSYSNQPQHF.

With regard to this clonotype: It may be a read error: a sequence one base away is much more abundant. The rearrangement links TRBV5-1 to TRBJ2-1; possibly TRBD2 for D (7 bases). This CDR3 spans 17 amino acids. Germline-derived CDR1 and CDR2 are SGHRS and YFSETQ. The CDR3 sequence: CASSHRGGESSYNDQFF. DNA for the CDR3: TGCGCCAGCAGCCACCGAGGGGGGGAGAGCTCCTACAATGATCAGTTCTTC.

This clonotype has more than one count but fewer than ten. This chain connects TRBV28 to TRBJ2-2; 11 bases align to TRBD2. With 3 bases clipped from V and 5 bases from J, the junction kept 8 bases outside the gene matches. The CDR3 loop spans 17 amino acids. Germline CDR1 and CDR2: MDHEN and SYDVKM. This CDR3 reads CASSLIIAGGHTGELFF. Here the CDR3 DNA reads TGTGCCAGCAGTTTGATCATAGCGGGAGGGCATACCGGGGAGCTGTTTTTT.

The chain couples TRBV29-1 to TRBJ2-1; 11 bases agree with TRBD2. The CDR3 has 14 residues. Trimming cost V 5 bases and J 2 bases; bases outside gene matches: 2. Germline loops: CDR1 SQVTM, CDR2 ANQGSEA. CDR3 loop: CSVLGLAAYNEQFF. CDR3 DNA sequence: TGCAGCGTTCTGGGACTAGCGGCCTACAATGAGCAGTTCTTC.

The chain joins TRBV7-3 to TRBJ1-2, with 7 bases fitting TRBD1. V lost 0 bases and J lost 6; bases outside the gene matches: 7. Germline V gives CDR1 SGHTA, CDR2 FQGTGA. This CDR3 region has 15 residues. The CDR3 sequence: CASSLTPTGRDGYTF. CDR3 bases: TGTGCCAGCAGCTTAACCCCGACAGGGCGCGATGGCTACACCTTC.

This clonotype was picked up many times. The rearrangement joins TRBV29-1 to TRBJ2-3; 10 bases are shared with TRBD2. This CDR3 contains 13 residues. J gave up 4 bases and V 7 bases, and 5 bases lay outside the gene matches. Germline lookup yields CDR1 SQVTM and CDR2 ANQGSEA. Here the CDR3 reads CSAVLAGADTQYF. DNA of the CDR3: TGCAGCGCCGTCCTAGCGGGAGCAGATACGCAGTATTTT.

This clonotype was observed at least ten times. The chain's CDR3 is CASSLRGFFTDTQYF. The CDR3 bases are TGTGCCAGCAGTCTCAGGGGATTCTTCACAGATACGCAGTATTTT. The chain employs TRBV6-2 or TRBV6-3 and TRBJ2-3; a possible D gene is TRBD1 (6 bases). This CDR3 spans 15 amino acids. The V end lost 5 bases, the J end lost 2 bases, and 14 bases lay between the germline ends. Germline CDR1 is MNHEY and CDR2 is SVGEGT.

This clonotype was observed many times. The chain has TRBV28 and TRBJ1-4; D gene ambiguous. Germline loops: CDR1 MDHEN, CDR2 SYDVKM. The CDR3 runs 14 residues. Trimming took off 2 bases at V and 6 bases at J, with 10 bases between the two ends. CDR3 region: CASSLQANDEKLFF. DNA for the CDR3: TGTGCCAGCAGTTTACAGGCGAACGATGAAAAACTGTTTTTT.

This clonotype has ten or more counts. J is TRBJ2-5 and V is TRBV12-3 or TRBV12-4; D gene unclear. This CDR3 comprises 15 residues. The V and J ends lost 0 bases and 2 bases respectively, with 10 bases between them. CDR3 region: CASSLASATQETQYF. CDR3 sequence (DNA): TGTGCCAGCAGTTTAGCGTCAGCGACTCAAGAGACCCAGTACTTC.

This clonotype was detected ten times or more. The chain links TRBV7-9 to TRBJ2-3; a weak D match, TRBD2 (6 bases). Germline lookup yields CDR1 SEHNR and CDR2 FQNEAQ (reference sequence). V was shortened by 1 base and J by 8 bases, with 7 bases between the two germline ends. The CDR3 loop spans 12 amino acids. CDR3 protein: CASSLVSGTQYF. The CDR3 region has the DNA TGTGCCAGCAGCTTAGTTAGCGGTACGCAGTATTTT.

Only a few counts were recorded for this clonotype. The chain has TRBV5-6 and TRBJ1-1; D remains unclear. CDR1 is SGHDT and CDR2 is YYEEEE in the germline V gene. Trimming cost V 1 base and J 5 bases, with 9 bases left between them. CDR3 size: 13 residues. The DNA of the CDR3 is TGTGCCAGCAGCTTGAACCGGCAGACTGAAGCTTTCTTT. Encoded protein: CASSLNRQTEAFF.

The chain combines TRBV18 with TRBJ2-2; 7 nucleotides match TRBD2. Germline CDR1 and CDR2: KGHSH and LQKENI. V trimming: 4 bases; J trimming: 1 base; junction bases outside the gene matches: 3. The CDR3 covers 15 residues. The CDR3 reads CASSQSGKNTGELFF. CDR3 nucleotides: TGTGCCAGCTCACAGAGCGGGAAGAACACCGGGGAGCTGTTTTTT.

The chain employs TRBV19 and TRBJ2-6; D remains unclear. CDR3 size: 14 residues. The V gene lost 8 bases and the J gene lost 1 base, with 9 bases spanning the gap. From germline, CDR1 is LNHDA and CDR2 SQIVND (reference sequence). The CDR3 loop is CASSQFSGANVLTF. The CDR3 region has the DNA TGTGCCAGTTCCCAATTTTCTGGGGCCAACGTCCTGACTTTC.

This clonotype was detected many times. The CDR3 is CASSPGTGGVEQYF. CDR3 bases: TGCGCCAGCAGCCCCGGGACAGGGGGCGTCGAGCAGTACTTC. The chain employs TRBV5-1 and TRBJ2-7; 12 bases match TRBD1. CDR3 size: 14 residues. Germline V gene sequence: CDR1 SGHRS, CDR2 YFSETQ. Trimming removed 4 bases from V and 6 bases from J; junction bases left unmatched: 5.